The clone carrying this TCR beta chain was counted a single time. Its antigen is not known. This table comes from immunoSEQ multiplex PCR, and its TCRdb copy is limited to in-frame clones, with some not included. The data show about 220,000 clones, about 93% seen once. The sample is drawn from a study of cytomegalovirus exposure and HLA in healthy donors. General observations from the study: Most TCR sequences showed up rarely, but some public TCRs showed up in many donors. Associated with cytomegalovirus, according to the listing, were 150 to 200 TCR beta chains.

The V gene's germline CDR1 is MDHEN and CDR2 SYDVKM. The V and J ends lost 6 bases and 2 bases respectively, with 14 bases between them. The CDR3 runs to 15 residues. These donors were members of the approximately 110-subject validation cohort, a group separate from the roughly 670-subject first cohort. Material: PBMCs. The receptor's source is a woman between 18 and 29 years old in good health and CMV-seronegative. V and J are TRBV28 and TRBJ1-3; D remains ambiguous. In DNA form, the CDR3 reads TGTGCCAGCAGCCCACCCCGCGGGGCTGGAAACACCATATATTTT. Residues: CASSPPRGAGNTIYF. Variable domain in full (rest from reference TRBV28 and TRBJ1-3): DVKVTQSSRYLVKRTGEKVFLECVQDMDHENMFWYRQDPGLGLRLIYFSYDVKMKEKGDIPEGYSVSREKKERFSLILESASTNQTSMYLCASSPPRGAGNTIYFGEGSWLTVV.